The T cell receptor (beta chain) under discussion was sequenced for a study of blood T cell repertoires in COVID-19. Study-wide background: Acute and convalescent COVID-19 samples came from the United States, Italy and Spain. PBMCs, B-cell-depleted T cells, or T cells were the source of the cDNA or gDNA that made up the material.

The CDR3 runs to 15 residues. Germline V gene lookup returns CDR1 MGHRA and CDR2 YSYEKL. V lost 4 bases to trimming and J lost 0 bases; unmatched junction nucleotides: 4. In the original workflow: Scientists estimated how many nucleated cells there were by amplifying reference gene primers. Here immunoSEQ multiplex PCR was the method, and the copy in TCRdb shows in-frame clones only, minus some. The DNA gave D and trimming, while V, J and clone size come from that table. The sample has about 100,000 clones; 79% are singletons. The sequence came from a woman older than 75 with active or convalescent COVID-19. Sequenced sample: peripheral blood. The chain uses TRBV4-1 and TRBJ2-7; 9 nucleotides agree with TRBD1. The CDR3 sequence is CASSLRDRASYEQYF. Written as DNA, the CDR3 is TGCGCCAGCAGCCTCCGGGACAGGGCCTCCTACGAGCAGTACTTC.